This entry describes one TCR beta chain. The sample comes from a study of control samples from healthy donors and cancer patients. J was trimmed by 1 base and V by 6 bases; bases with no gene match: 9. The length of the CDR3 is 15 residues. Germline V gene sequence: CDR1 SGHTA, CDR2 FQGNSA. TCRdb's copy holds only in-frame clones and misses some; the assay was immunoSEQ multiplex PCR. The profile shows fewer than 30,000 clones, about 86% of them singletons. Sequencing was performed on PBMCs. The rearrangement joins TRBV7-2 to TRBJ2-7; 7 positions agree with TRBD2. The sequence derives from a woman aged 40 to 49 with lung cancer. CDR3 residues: CASSSPGTTSYEQYF. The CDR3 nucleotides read TGTGCCAGCAGTTCGCCCGGGACTACTTCCTACGAGCAGTACTTC.